The 12 T cell receptor beta chains in this list originate from one sample, sequenced in a study of shared clonotypes between healthy human individuals. CD45RO-negative, CCR7-selected cells formed the naive CD8 fraction, which excluded terminally differentiated effector memory CD45RA+ cells. Repertoires were generated with immunoSEQ multiplex PCR, while TCRdb's copy carries only in-frame clones and drops some. The sample has approximately 740,000 clones; about 92% are singletons. Sample: naive CD8+ T cells sorted from blood. Receptor source: a man aged 25-40 years in good health.

In this sample, this clone turned up once. This sequence joins TRBV6-6 and TRBJ2-7; D unresolved. Germline-derived CDR1 and CDR2 are MNHNY and SVGAGI (reference sequence). The CDR3 loop spans 13 amino acids. The V end was cut by 0 bases, the J end by 7 bases, with 10 bases between. The DNA of the CDR3 is TGTGCCAGCAGTTACTCGGCGAACTGGGAGCAGTACTTC. Amino acids: CASSYSANWEQYF.

This chain uses TRBV5-1 with TRBJ2-1; D uncertain. CDR1 and CDR2 from the germline V gene are SGHRS and YFSETQ. This CDR3 is 16 amino acids long. Trimming stripped 5 bases from V and 0 bases from J, with 15 bases between. CDR3 sequence reads: CASSSDGYSSYNEQFF. CDR3 bases: TGCGCCAGCAGTTCTGACGGGTACAGCTCCTACAATGAGCAGTTCTTC.

The rearrangement uses TRBV5-1 and TRBJ2-1; 9 bases are a match to TRBD2. There are 16 residues in the CDR3. The trim removed 1 base at V and 7 bases at J, leaving 9 bases unmatched. The germline CDR1 and CDR2 sequences are SGHRS and YFSETQ. CDR3 bases: TGCGCCAGCAGCTTGATGTTAGCGGGAGTAAGTAATGAGCAGTTCTTC. It encodes CASSLMLAGVSNEQFF.

The chain combines TRBV7-9 with TRBJ2-1, with 7 bases matching TRBD2. CDR1 and CDR2 (germline): SEHNR, FQNEAQ (reference sequence). The CDR3 sequence is 13 residues long. Trimming at V came to 5 bases and at J to 4 bases, leaving 2 bases not matched to a gene. The DNA of the CDR3 is TGTGCCAGCAGCCGCGGGGGTTACAATGAGCAGTTCTTC. Its protein is CASSRGGYNEQFF.

This clone has just one count. The chain links TRBV7-9 to TRBJ1-2; weak D call: TRBD1 (5 bases). The CDR3 length is 14 residues. The ends were cut back, 5 bases at V and 4 bases at J, with 14 bases in the middle. From germline, CDR1 is SEHNR and CDR2 FQNEAQ (reference sequence). The CDR3 is CASSPVGGPYGYTF. The CDR3 coding sequence is TGTGCCAGCAGCCCGGTGGGGGGTCCCTATGGCTACACCTTC.

This rearrangement joins TRBV27 to TRBJ2-3; D gene ambiguous. V dropped 4 bases and J dropped 0 bases, with 11 bases sitting between them. This CDR3 is 15 amino acids long. Germline CDR1 MNHEY, CDR2 SMNVEV (reference sequence). The CDR3 bases are TGTGCCAGCAGTTCCCTCCTATTTAGCACAGATACGCAGTATTTT. Protein sequence: CASSSLLFSTDTQYF.

This clone was observed once. The chain recombines TRBV9 with TRBJ2-7, with a weak D call TRBD2 (6 bases). This CDR3 is built from 15 residues. Germline loops: CDR1 SGDLS, CDR2 YYNGEE. V shed 1 base and J shed 7 bases, with 18 bases lying between them. CDR3 residues: CASSVLAPLSGEQYF. CDR3 DNA: TGTGCCAGCAGCGTACTAGCGCCCCTTTCGGGGGAGCAGTACTTC. Together with reference TRBV9 and TRBJ2-7, the CDR3 gives the full variable domain: DSGVTQTPKHLITATGQRVTLRCSPRSGDLSVYWYQQSLDQGLQFLIQYYNGEERAKGNILERFSAQQFPDLHSELNLSSLELGDSALYFCASSVLAPLSGEQYFGPGTRLTVT.

This chain uses TRBV5-1 with TRBJ1-2, with D uncertain. CDR1 is SGHRS and CDR2 is YFSETQ in the germline V gene. CDR3 length: 14 residues. V dropped 4 bases and J dropped 0 bases, with 10 bases sitting between them. The CDR3 region has the DNA TGCGCCAGCAGCCGCGATACAGCTAACTATGGCTACACCTTC. Translating it yields CASSRDTANYGYTF.

The chain employs TRBV6-5 and TRBJ2-3; D is possibly TRBD2 (5 bases). The CDR3 has 11 amino acids. Per the germline V gene, CDR1 is MNHEY and CDR2 is SVGAGI. Trimming stripped 10 bases from V and 7 bases from J, with 12 bases between. The CDR3 loop is CAIQTGNTQYF. CDR3 DNA: TGTGCCATCCAAACGGGAAATACGCAGTATTTT.

The chain employs TRBV5-1 and TRBJ2-2; 13 positions match TRBD2. Trimming took 0 bases from V and 6 from J; bases not matched to a gene: 14. Germline V gene data show CDR1 as SGHRS and CDR2 as YFSETQ. This CDR3 region has 20 residues. Here the CDR3 reads CASSLVWTSGSPLGPGELFF. In nucleotides, the CDR3 is TGCGCCAGCAGCTTGGTTTGGACTAGCGGGAGTCCCCTGGGGCCCGGGGAGCTGTTTTTT.

This clone was detected only once. The rearrangement links TRBV11-2 to TRBJ2-7; 7 positions agree with TRBD1. Looked up from germline, CDR1 is SGHAT and CDR2 is FQNNGV. The CDR3 consists of 16 residues. Losses at the gene ends were 5 bases for V and 3 bases for J; bases not matched to a gene: 13. For the CDR3, the DNA is TGTGCCAGCAGCCCAGGGGGTCTAGGTAGGGACTACGAGCAGTACTTC. Residues: CASSPGGLGRDYEQYF.

The genes are TRBV10-2 and TRBJ2-3; no clear D. The germline CDR1 and CDR2 sequences are WSHSY and SAAADI. The CDR3 totals 11 residues. V was trimmed by 11 bases and J by 5 bases, leaving 11 bases between them. The CDR3, as DNA: TGCGCCGACCTCAATGGAGATACGCAGTATTTT. Amino acids: CADLNGDTQYF.